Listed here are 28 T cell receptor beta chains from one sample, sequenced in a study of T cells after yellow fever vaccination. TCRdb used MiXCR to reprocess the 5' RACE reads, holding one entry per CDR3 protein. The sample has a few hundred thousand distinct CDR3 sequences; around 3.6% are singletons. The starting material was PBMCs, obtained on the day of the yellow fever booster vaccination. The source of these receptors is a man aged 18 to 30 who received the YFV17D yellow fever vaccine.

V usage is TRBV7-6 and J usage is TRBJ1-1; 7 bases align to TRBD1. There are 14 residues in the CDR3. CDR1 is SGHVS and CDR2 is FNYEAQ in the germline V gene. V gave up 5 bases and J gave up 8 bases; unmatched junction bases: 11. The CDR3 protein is CASSVTGTVGEAFF. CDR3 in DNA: TGTGCCAGCAGCGTGACCGGGACAGTCGGGGAAGCTTTCTTT.

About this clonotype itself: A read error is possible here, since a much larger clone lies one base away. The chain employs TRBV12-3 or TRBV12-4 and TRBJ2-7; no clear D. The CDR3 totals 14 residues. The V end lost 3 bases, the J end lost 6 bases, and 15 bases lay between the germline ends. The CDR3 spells CASSFGSAQGEQYF. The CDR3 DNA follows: TGTGCCAGCAGTTTCGGGTCGGCCCAAGGCGAGCAGTACTTC.

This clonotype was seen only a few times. CDR3 in amino acids: CASSFHWERKYGYTF. CDR3 nucleotides: TGTGCCAGCAGCTTCCACTGGGAGAGGAAGTATGGCTACACCTTC. J is TRBJ1-2 and V is TRBV7-8; D remains unclear. V lost 3 bases and J lost 5, with 16 bases in between. CDR3 length equals 15 residues. Germline V gene data show CDR1 as SGHVS and CDR2 as FQNEAQ.

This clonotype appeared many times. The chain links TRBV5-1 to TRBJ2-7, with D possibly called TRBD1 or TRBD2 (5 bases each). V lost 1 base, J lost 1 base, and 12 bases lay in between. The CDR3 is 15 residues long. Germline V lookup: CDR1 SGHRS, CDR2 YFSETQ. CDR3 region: CASSLQPGGSYEQYV. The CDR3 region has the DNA TGCGCCAGCAGCTTGCAGCCTGGGGGTTCCTACGAGCAGTACGTC.

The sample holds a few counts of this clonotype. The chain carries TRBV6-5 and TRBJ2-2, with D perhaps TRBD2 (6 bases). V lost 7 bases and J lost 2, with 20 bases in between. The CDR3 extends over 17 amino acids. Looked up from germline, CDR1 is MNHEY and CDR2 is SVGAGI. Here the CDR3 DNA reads TGTGCCAGCACCGATCCCGGGGGACTGGGAAACACCGGGGAGCTGTTTTTT. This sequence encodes CASTDPGGLGNTGELFF.

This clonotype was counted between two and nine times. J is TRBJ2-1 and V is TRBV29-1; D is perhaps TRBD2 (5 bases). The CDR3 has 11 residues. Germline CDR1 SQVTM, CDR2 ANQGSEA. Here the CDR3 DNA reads TGCATCTGCGGGTCGAACAATGAGCAGTTCTTC. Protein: CICGSNNEQFF.

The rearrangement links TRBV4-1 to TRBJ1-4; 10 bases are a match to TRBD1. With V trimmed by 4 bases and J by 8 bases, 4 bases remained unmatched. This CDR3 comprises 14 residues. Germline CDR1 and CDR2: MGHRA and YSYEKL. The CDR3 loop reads CASSPGTGDEKLFF. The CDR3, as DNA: TGCGCCAGCAGCCCAGGGACAGGGGACGAAAAACTGTTTTTT.

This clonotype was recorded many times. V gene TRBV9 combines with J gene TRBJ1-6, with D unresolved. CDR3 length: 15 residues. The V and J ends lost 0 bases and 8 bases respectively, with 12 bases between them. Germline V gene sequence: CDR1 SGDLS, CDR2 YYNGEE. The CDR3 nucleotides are TGTGCCAGCAGCGTAGCTCTCGGATCGGATTCACCCCTCCACTTT. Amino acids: CASSVALGSDSPLHF. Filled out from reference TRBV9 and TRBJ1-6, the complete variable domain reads DSGVTQTPKHLITATGQRVTLRCSPRSGDLSVYWYQQSLDQGLQFLIQYYNGEERAKGNILERFSAQQFPDLHSELNLSSLELGDSALYFCASSVALGSDSPLHFGNGTRLTVT.

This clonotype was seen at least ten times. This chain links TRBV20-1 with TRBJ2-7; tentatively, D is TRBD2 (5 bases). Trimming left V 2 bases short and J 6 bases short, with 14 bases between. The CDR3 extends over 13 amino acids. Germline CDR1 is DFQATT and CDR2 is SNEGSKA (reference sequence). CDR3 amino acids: CSARLRGESEQYV. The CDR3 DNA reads TGCAGTGCTAGACTTCGGGGTGAGTCCGAGCAGTACGTC.

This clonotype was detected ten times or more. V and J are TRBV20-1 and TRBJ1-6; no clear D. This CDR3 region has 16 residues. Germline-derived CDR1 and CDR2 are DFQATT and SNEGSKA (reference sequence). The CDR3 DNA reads TGCAGGGTTTCCAAGGGAACTAGCTCCTATAATTCACCCCTCCACTTT. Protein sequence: CRVSKGTSSYNSPLHF.

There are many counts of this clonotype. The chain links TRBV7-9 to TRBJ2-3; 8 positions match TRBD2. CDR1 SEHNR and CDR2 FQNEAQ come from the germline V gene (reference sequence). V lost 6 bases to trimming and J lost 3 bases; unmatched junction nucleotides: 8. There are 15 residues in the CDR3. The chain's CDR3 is CASSSRGGGTDTQYF. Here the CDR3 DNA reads TGTGCCAGCAGTTCTCGGGGGGGCGGGACAGATACGCAGTATTTT.

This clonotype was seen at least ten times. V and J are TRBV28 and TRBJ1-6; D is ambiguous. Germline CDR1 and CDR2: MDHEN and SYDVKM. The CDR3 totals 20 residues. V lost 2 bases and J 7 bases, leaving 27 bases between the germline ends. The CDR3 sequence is CASSLIPPLSTGMGNSPLHF. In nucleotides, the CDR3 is TGTGCCAGCAGTTTAATTCCCCCCCTTAGCACGGGGATGGGGAATTCACCCCTCCACTTT.

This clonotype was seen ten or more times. The CDR3, as DNA: TGTGCCAGCAGCTTAGTAGCGGTGGATGAGCAGTTCTTC. Translated: CASSLVAVDEQFF. J is TRBJ2-1 and V is TRBV11-2; D possibly corresponds to TRBD2 (6 bases). The CDR3 is 13 amino acids. V dropped 1 base and J dropped 8 bases, with 9 bases sitting between them. Germline values: CDR1 SGHAT, CDR2 FQNNGV.

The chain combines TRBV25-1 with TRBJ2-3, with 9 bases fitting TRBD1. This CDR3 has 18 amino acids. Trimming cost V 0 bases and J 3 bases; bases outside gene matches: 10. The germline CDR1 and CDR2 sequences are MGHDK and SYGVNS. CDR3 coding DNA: TGTGCCAGCAGTGAATATGGCGCAGGGACAGGGTCGACAGATACGCAGTATTTT. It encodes CASSEYGAGTGSTDTQYF. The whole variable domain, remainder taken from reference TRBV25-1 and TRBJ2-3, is EADIYQTPRYLVIGTGKKITLECSQTMGHDKMYWYQQDPGMELHLIHYSYGVNSTEKGDLSSESTVSRIRTEHFPLTLESARPSHTSQYLCASSEYGAGTGSTDTQYFGPGTRLTVL.

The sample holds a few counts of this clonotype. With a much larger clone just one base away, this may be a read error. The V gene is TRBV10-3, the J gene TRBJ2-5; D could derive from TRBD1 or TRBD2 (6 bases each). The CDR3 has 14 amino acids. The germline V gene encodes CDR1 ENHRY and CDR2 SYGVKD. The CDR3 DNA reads TGTGCCATCAGCGAGGGGGAGGTTCGAGAGACCCCGTACTTC. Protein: CAISEGEVRETPYF.

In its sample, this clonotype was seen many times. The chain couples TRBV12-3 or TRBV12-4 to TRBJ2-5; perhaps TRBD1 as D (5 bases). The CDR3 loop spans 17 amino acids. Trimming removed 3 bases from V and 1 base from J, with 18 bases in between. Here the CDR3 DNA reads TGTGCCAGCAGTTTTGGGTCGGCAGGGCCCGGCCAAGAGACCCAGTACTTC. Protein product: CASSFGSAGPGQETQYF.

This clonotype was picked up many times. In DNA, the CDR3 is TGCGCCAGCAGCCAAATTGGACAGGCGCTCGAGCAGTACTTC. Protein sequence: CASSQIGQALEQYF. The rearrangement uses TRBV4-1 and TRBJ2-7, with 7 nucleotides matching TRBD1. With V trimmed by 2 bases and J by 6 bases, 7 bases remained unmatched. The CDR3 contains 14 residues. Germline values: CDR1 MGHRA, CDR2 YSYEKL.

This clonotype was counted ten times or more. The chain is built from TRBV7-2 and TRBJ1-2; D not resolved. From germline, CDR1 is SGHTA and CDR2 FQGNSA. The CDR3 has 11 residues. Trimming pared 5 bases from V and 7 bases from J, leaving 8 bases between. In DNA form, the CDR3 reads TGTGCCAGCAGCCGTTTAAGTGGCTACACCTTC. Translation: CASSRLSGYTF. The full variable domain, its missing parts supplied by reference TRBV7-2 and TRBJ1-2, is GAGVSQSPSNKVTEKGKDVELRCDPISGHTALYWYRQSLGQGLEFLIYFQGNSAPDKSGLPSDRFSAERTGGSVSTLTIQRTQQEDSAVYLCASSRLSGYTFGSGTRLTVV.

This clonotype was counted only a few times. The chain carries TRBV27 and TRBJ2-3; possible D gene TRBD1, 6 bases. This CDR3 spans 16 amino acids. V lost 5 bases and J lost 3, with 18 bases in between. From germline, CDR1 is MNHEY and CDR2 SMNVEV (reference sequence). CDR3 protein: CASSLGQTPRTDTQYF. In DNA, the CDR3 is TGTGCCAGCAGTCTCGGACAGACGCCCCGTACAGATACGCAGTATTTT.

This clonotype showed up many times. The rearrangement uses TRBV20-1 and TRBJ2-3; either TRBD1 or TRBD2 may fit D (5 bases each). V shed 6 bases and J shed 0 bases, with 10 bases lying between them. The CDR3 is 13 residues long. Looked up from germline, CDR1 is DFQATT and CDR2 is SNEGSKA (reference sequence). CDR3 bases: TGCAGTGCCCCGGGGCCAAGCACAGATACGCAGTATTTT. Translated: CSAPGPSTDTQYF.

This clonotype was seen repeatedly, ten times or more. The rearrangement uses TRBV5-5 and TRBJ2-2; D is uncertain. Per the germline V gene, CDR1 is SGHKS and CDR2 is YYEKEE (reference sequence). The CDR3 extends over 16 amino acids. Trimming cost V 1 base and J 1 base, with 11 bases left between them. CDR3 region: CASSLYRAGNTGELFF. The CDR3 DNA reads TGTGCCAGCAGCTTGTATCGGGCAGGGAACACCGGGGAGCTGTTTTTT.

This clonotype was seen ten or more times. The CDR3 nucleotides read TGCGCCAGCAGCTTGGAGGCAGGGCGACTCTACGAGCAGTACTTC. Its translation is CASSLEAGRLYEQYF. The chain couples TRBV5-1 to TRBJ2-7, with D perhaps TRBD1 (5 bases). V was cut by 0 bases and J by 3 bases, with 13 bases left in between. The CDR3 contains 15 residues. Germline V lookup: CDR1 SGHRS, CDR2 YFSETQ.

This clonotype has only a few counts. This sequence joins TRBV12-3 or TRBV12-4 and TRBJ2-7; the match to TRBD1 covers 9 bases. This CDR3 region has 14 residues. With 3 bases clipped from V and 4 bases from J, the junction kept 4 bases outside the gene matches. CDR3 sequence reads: CASSFGGTGYEQYF. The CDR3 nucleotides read TGTGCCAGCAGTTTTGGAGGGACAGGGTACGAGCAGTACTTC.

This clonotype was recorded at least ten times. DNA for the CDR3: TGCGCCAGCAGCCAGGGAGGACAGGGATACGAGCAGTACGTC. Translation: CASSQGGQGYEQYV. V is TRBV5-1 and J is TRBJ2-7; 8 bases match TRBD1. With 4 bases clipped from V and 4 bases from J, the junction kept 7 bases outside the gene matches. Per germline, CDR1 SGHRS and CDR2 YFSETQ. The CDR3 spans 14 residues.

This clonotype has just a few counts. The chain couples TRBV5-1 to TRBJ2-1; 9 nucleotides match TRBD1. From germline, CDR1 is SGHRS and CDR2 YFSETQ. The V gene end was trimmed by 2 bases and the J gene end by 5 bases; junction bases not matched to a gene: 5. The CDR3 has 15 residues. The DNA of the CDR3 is TGCGCCAGCAGCTTAGACAGGGGGTCCCACAATGAGCAGTTCTTC. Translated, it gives CASSLDRGSHNEQFF.

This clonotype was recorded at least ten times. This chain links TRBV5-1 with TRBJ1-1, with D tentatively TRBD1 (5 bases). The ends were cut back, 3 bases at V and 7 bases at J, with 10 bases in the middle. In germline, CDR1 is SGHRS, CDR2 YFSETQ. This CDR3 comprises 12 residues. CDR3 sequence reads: CASSSGGDEAFF. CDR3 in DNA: TGCGCCAGCAGCTCGGGGGGGGATGAAGCTTTCTTT.

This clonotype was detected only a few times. The CDR3 DNA sequence: TGTGCCAGCAAAGGACAGATCAATCAGCCCCAGCATTTT. Protein sequence: CASKGQINQPQHF. The rearrangement links TRBV6-6 to TRBJ1-5, with a possible D match to TRBD1 (6 bases). There are 13 residues in the CDR3. Germline CDR1 is MNHNY and CDR2 is SVGAGI (reference sequence). The V and J ends lost 7 bases and 3 bases respectively, with 10 bases between them.

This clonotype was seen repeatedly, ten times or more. The CDR3 spells CASSFKRGGPKNIQYF. The CDR3 DNA reads as TGTGCCAGCAGTTTCAAGCGGGGGGGACCCAAAAACATTCAGTACTTC. The rearrangement joins TRBV28 to TRBJ2-4, with 10 bases fitting TRBD2. This CDR3 spans 16 amino acids. CDR1 MDHEN and CDR2 SYDVKM come from the germline V gene. V shed 3 bases, J shed 2 bases, and the junction held 4 bases outside the gene matches.